This record covers a single T cell receptor beta chain. What it recognizes is unknown. The entry originates in a study of cytomegalovirus exposure and HLA in healthy donors. V was trimmed by 2 bases and J by 3 bases, leaving 7 bases between them. This CDR3 contains 13 residues. The V gene's germline CDR1 is SEHNR and CDR2 FQNEAQ (reference sequence). With 60 Vbeta and 13 Jbeta primers, the PCR was carried out. This table comes from immunoSEQ multiplex PCR, and its TCRdb copy is limited to in-frame clones, with some not included. The sample includes over 150,000 clones, about 80% seen only once; the top ten take approximately 6.7%. Study results and limitations: A missense variant in DCLRE1C was later tied to TCR beta V- and J-gene trimming. The classifier, whose performance was assessed in both the original and validation cohorts, reportedly diagnosed cytomegalovirus status with high specificity and sensitivity. It was taken for granted in presence/absence analyses that sequencing depth across donors was roughly uniform. The analysis excluded some indistinguishable V segments, including TRBV6-2 and TRBV6-3.

The sequence was collected from a man in his thirties or forties in good health and CMV-seropositive. The chain employs TRBV7-9 and TRBJ1-1, with D uncertain. Sequenced: PBMCs. In DNA, the CDR3 is TGTGCCAGCAGCTTACCGAGGGACACTGAAGCTTTCTTT. Its protein product is CASSLPRDTEAFF.